Listed below are T cell receptor beta chains from one sample, sequenced in a study of blood T cell repertoires in COVID-19. Only in-frame clones appear in the TCRdb table, and some are missing; sequencing was by immunoSEQ multiplex PCR. Of 250,000 to 300,000 clones detected, approximately 91% appear once; the ten largest clones hold 0.75% to 1%. Specimen: PBMCs or T cells enriched from blood (not recorded which). Receptor source: a woman aged 25 to 39 who had recovered from COVID-19. Each CDR3 is given with its conserved first and last residue. The D gene is left open where the match is weak. Only some rows state a clone size, as once, few, many or a class for expanded clones.

j_gene,d_gene,v_gene,abundance,CDR3nt,CDR3aa
TRBJ2-1,-,TRBV7-2,-,TGTGCCAGCAGCGTCTGGCCGGGGGACCTAAGAATCAATGAGCAGTTCTTC,CASSVWPGDLRINEQFF
TRBJ1-2,-,TRBV5-6,-,TGTGCCAGCAGCTTGTCTATCGTAACGGGTGGCTACACCTTC,CASSLSIVTGGYTF
TRBJ2-7,-,TRBV6-2/TRBV6-3,-,TGTGCCAGCAGTCCCGGGACTGGAAGGCTAAAGGAGCAGTACTTC,CASSPGTGRLKEQYF
TRBJ2-4,TRBD1,TRBV6-5,-,TGTGCCAGCAGTTACGGGACGACAGGGTTGCCTAACATTCAGTACTTC,CASSYGTTGLPNIQYF
TRBJ2-3,TRBD2,TRBV5-5,-,TGTGCCAGCAGCTTGGTCGGCGGGGGGAGCACAGATACGCAGTATTTT,CASSLVGGGSTDTQYF
TRBJ2-5,-,TRBV9,-,TGTGCCAGCAGCGTAGCGGGAGCGGCGGAGACCCAGTACTTC,CASSVAGAAETQYF
TRBJ1-2,-,TRBV10-3,-,TGTGCCATCAGTGAGTTGGGGGCGAACTATGGCTACACCTTC,CAISELGANYGYTF
TRBJ1-3,-,TRBV5-1,-,TGCGCCAGCATCGCGAAGTCCTCTGGAAACACCATATATTTT,CASIAKSSGNTIYF
TRBJ2-3,-,TRBV5-6,-,TGTGCCAGCAGCTTGGGCAGTCGCACAGATACGCAGTATTTT,CASSLGSRTDTQYF
TRBJ2-4,-,TRBV21-1,-,TGTGCCAGCAGGTGCACAGGGGCCAAAAACATTCAGTACTTC,CASRCTGAKNIQYF
TRBJ1-2,-,TRBV18,-,TGTGCCAGCAAGGATGTCGGGTCTAGTACTTCTGGCTACACCTTC,CASKDVGSSTSGYTF
TRBJ1-1,TRBD1,TRBV3-1/TRBV3-2,few,TGTGCCAGCAGCCTTGGGACAGGGGGCACTGAAGCTTTCTTT,CASSLGTGGTEAFF